This T cell receptor (beta chain) was identified in a study of T cells after posttransplantation cyclophosphamide. Data came from immunoSEQ multiplex PCR; TCRdb stores just in-frame clones and leaves some out. The sample has under 40,000 clones, 90% to 95% seen once. Cells defined as naive were viable CD3+CD4+ or CD3+CD8+ and CCR7+CD45RA+CD45RO-CD95-CD27+CD28+. Peripheral blood was collected from the related graft donor on the marrow donation day. With regard to this clone: Its antigen is currently unknown.

The CDR3 contains 14 residues. With V trimmed by 7 bases and J by 6 bases, 8 bases remained unmatched. Germline V CDR1 and CDR2: SNHLY, FYNNEI. General study results and limits: Recipient CMV seropositivity and CMV reactivation strongly tracked TRB clonality. Skin or GI-infiltrating T cells shared few TRB sequences with blood.

Sequenced material: naive CD4+ T cells sorted from blood. This chain uses TRBV2 with TRBJ2-5; 10 bases are a match to TRBD2. This receptor was obtained from a man younger than 40 in good health and a related stem cell transplant donor. This CDR3 reads CASMERGGIKTQYF. The CDR3 nucleotides are TGTGCCAGCATGGAGCGGGGGGGTATAAAGACCCAGTACTTC.